The following is a T cell receptor (beta chain) sequence with its context. Using immunoSEQ multiplex PCR, the repertoire was profiled, and TCRdb retains in-frame clones only, with some absent. The sample lists some 80,000 clones; roughly 91% were seen once. This sample is part of a study of control samples from healthy donors and cancer patients. The receptor's source is a man aged 50-60 years in good health. Specimen: blood.

In DNA, the CDR3 is TGTGCCTGGATGGGAACAGGGCACGGTAATCAGCCCCAGCATTTT. Amino acids: CAWMGTGHGNQPQHF. The chain combines TRBV30 with TRBJ1-5, with a weak D call TRBD1 (6 bases). There are 15 residues in the CDR3. V was shortened by 4 bases and J by 4 bases, with 17 bases between the two germline ends. CDR1 GTSNPN and CDR2 SVGIG come from the germline V gene (reference sequence). Full variable domain (outside the CDR3, taken from reference TRBV30 and TRBJ1-5): SQTIHQWPATLVQPVGSPLSLECTVEGTSNPNLYWYRQAAGRGLQLLFYSVGIGQISSEVPQNLSASRPQDRQFILSSKKLLLSDSGFYLCAWMGTGHGNQPQHFGDGTRLSIL.